The 21 T cell receptor beta chains below come from one sample, sequenced in a study of T cell responses to AZD1222 COVID-19 vaccine. Libraries were prepared by immunoSEQ multiplex PCR; TCRdb keeps only in-frame clonotypes and omits some of them. The table lists around 110,000 clones, around 90% of them singletons. The source material was peripheral blood, sampled 28 days after the second AZD1222 dose. These TCRs come from an adult who received the AZD1222 COVID-19 vaccine.

CDR3 region: CASSFKNRDYENSPLHF. In DNA form, the CDR3 reads TGTGCCAGCAGCTTCAAAAACAGGGATTATGAGAATTCACCCCTCCACTTT. The chain joins TRBV6-8 to TRBJ1-6; D might be TRBD1 (6 bases). The V and J ends lost 6 bases and 7 bases respectively, with 22 bases between them. The germline CDR1 and CDR2 sequences are MNHGY and SAAAGT. CDR3 length: 17 residues.

There are a few counts of this clone. This chain uses TRBV6-5 with TRBJ1-6, with D uncertain. CDR1 and CDR2 from the germline V gene are MNHEY and SVGAGI. The CDR3 length is 13 residues. The V and J ends lost 6 bases and 3 bases respectively, with 6 bases between them. CDR3: CASRGFYNSPLHF. The CDR3 DNA sequence: TGTGCCAGCAGGGGGTTCTATAATTCACCCCTCCACTTT.

This chain connects TRBV3-1 (or the pseudogene TRBV3-2) to TRBJ1-6; D not resolved. Per the germline V gene, CDR1 is LGHDT and CDR2 is YNNKEL (reference sequence). CDR3 size: 16 residues. V lost 4 bases to trimming and J lost 0 bases, with 10 bases between them. The CDR3 region has the DNA TGTGCCAGCAGCCTCGGTTATAGCTCCTATAATTCACCCCTCCACTTT. Translated: CASSLGYSSYNSPLHF.

The chain combines TRBV30 with TRBJ1-2; D not certain. This CDR3 region has 15 residues. Deletions cut 2 bases from V and 6 bases from J, with 19 bases between. CDR1 and CDR2 (germline): GTSNPN, SVGIG (reference sequence). CDR3 loop: CAWSSGRTLRHGYTF. The CDR3 nucleotides read TGTGCCTGGAGTTCCGGTCGCACCCTAAGACATGGCTACACCTTC.

The V gene is TRBV9, the J gene TRBJ1-1; TRBD1 matches 8 bases. The junction had 6 bases not matched to a gene; V was cut back by 0 bases and J by 5 bases. The CDR3 extends over 15 amino acids. Looked up from germline, CDR1 is SGDLS and CDR2 is YYNGEE. In nucleotides, the CDR3 is TGTGCCAGCAGCGTAGCAGACAGGGGATGGACTGAAGCTTTCTTT. It specifies CASSVADRGWTEAFF.

The chain joins TRBV9 to TRBJ2-2, with D uncertain. V lost 3 bases and J 4 bases, leaving 10 bases between the germline ends. Germline CDR1 reads SGDLS; CDR2 reads YYNGEE. The CDR3 is 14 residues long. The CDR3 spells CASSGGPTTGELFF. The CDR3 nucleotides read TGTGCCAGCAGCGGAGGACCCACCACCGGGGAGCTGTTTTTT. The whole variable domain, remainder taken from reference TRBV9 and TRBJ2-2, is DSGVTQTPKHLITATGQRVTLRCSPRSGDLSVYWYQQSLDQGLQFLIQYYNGEERAKGNILERFSAQQFPDLHSELNLSSLELGDSALYFCASSGGPTTGELFFGEGSRLTVL.

Concerning this clone: This CDR3 is also generated by other DNA sequences in the sample. The J gene is TRBJ2-7, the V gene TRBV11-2, with D uncertain. The CDR3 consists of 11 residues. With 5 bases removed from V and 4 bases from J, the gap between germline ends came to 6 bases. Per germline, CDR1 SGHAT and CDR2 FQNNGV. The CDR3 nucleotides read TGTGCCAGCAGCCCCGGATACGAGCAGTACTTC. Translating it yields CASSPGYEQYF.

V is TRBV27 and J is TRBJ1-2; a possible D gene is TRBD1 (6 bases). Per germline, CDR1 MNHEY and CDR2 SMNVEV (reference sequence). The CDR3 extends over 14 amino acids. V was clipped by 3 bases and J by 3 bases, with 11 bases between them. The CDR3 nucleotides read TGTGCCAGCAGTTTCGCAGGGGAGGACTATGGCTACACCTTC. Its translation: CASSFAGEDYGYTF.

This clone came up a few times. The CDR3 region is CATRTGGGGGEQYF. The CDR3 DNA reads TGTGCCACCCGCACAGGGGGCGGGGGAGGGGAGCAGTACTTC. V is TRBV6-5 and J is TRBJ2-7, with 9 bases aligning to TRBD1. In germline, CDR1 is MNHEY, CDR2 SVGAGI. The CDR3 is 14 amino acids. Germline trimming cut 10 bases from V and 7 bases from J; bases unmatched to any gene: 14.

Only one count was recorded for this clone. The chain couples TRBV12-3 or TRBV12-4 to TRBJ2-1; TRBD2 might be the D (5 bases). CDR3 length: 13 amino acids. V was cut by 7 bases and J by 9 bases, with 16 bases left in between. Here the CDR3 reads CASTLDPSFEQFF. The DNA of the CDR3 is TGTGCCAGCACCTTGGATCCTAGCTTTGAGCAGTTCTTC.

The chain couples TRBV5-6 to TRBJ2-2; tentative D call: TRBD2 (5 bases). V lost 2 bases and J 4 bases, leaving 12 bases between the germline ends. Germline V CDR1 and CDR2: SGHDT, YYEEEE. This CDR3 region has 15 residues. This chain's CDR3 is CASSFPTSPTGELFF. The CDR3 region has the DNA TGTGCCAGCAGCTTCCCCACTAGTCCCACCGGGGAGCTGTTTTTT.

A few counts support this clone. CDR3 residues: CASSFLAGGGGARYNSPLHF. CDR3 bases: TGTGCCAGCAGCTTCCTGGCTGGCGGGGGCGGGGCCCGGTATAATTCACCCCTCCACTTT. The V and J genes are TRBV13 and TRBJ1-6; the D gene is possibly TRBD1 (6 bases). The CDR3 runs 20 residues. Trimming shortened V by 3 bases and J by 4 bases, and 25 bases separated the two germline ends. CDR1 PRHDT and CDR2 FYEKMQ come from the germline V gene (reference sequence).

The DNA of the CDR3 is TGTGCCAGCAGCCCACTATCCGAAAAACTGTTTTTT. Amino acids: CASSPLSEKLFF. The V and J genes are TRBV2 and TRBJ1-4; D not certain. Germline assignment: CDR1 SNHLY and CDR2 FYNNEI. Trimming removed 6 bases from V and 8 bases from J, with 10 bases in between. This CDR3 has 12 residues. Looking up the rest from reference TRBV2 and TRBJ1-4 gives the full variable domain: EPEVTQTPSHQVTQMGQEVILRCVPISNHLYFYWYRQILGQKVEFLVSFYNNEISEKSEIFDDQFSVERPDGSNFTLKIRSTKLEDSAMYFCASSPLSEKLFFGSGTQLSVL.

The rearrangement joins TRBV18 to TRBJ2-1; 7 positions agree with TRBD2. The V gene's germline CDR1 is KGHSH and CDR2 LQKENI. This CDR3 contains 15 residues. V lost 6 bases to trimming and J lost 5 bases; unmatched junction nucleotides: 10. The CDR3 sequence: CASSPVGAGDNEQFF. DNA for the CDR3: TGTGCCAGCTCCCCCGTAGGGGCGGGGGACAATGAGCAGTTCTTC.

The chain couples TRBV19 to TRBJ1-6; 8 bases fit TRBD1. Germline V gene data show CDR1 as LNHDA and CDR2 as SQIVND (reference sequence). The CDR3 contains 16 residues. V was pared by 6 bases and J by 0 bases, with 4 bases of the junction left unmatched. CDR3 protein: CASSQGASSYNSPLHF. The DNA for the CDR3 is TGTGCCAGTAGCCAGGGGGCCAGCTCCTATAATTCACCCCTCCACTTT.

The sample holds a few counts of this clone. The chain recombines TRBV5-1 with TRBJ2-7; D possibly uses TRBD1 or TRBD2 (5 bases each). Trimming pared 5 bases from V and 5 bases from J, leaving 14 bases between. The CDR3 sequence is 13 residues long. CDR1 and CDR2 from the germline V gene are SGHRS and YFSETQ. The CDR3 region has the DNA TGCGCCAGCAGGAAAGAGGGGCTCCACGAGCAGTACTTC. This sequence encodes CASRKEGLHEQYF.

The V gene is TRBV4-1, the J gene TRBJ1-5, with TRBD1 identical over 11 bases. The CDR3 extends over 16 amino acids. The trim removed 4 bases at V and 4 bases at J, leaving 6 bases unmatched. Per germline, CDR1 MGHRA and CDR2 YSYEKL. CDR3: CASSRSGQGANQPQHF. The CDR3 DNA sequence: TGCGCCAGCAGCCGATCCGGACAGGGGGCTAATCAGCCCCAGCATTTT.

This clone has a handful of counts. The chain combines TRBV4-1 with TRBJ1-2; D is unresolved. CDR3 length equals 16 residues. V was cut by 0 bases and J by 1 base, with 12 bases left in between. CDR1 and CDR2 (germline): MGHRA, YSYEKL. For the CDR3, the DNA is TGCGCCAGCAGCCAAGAGGTGATTGGGAGTAACTATGGCTACACCTTC. This encodes CASSQEVIGSNYGYTF.

This clone is a singleton in its sample. The V gene is TRBV19, the J gene TRBJ2-2; D not certain. Germline values: CDR1 LNHDA, CDR2 SQIVND (reference sequence). V lost 5 bases and J 0 bases, leaving 1 base between the germline ends. The CDR3 spans 12 residues. The CDR3 protein is CASSSNTGELFF. In DNA form, the CDR3 reads TGTGCCAGTAGTTCGAACACCGGGGAGCTGTTTTTT.

Points on this clone: At one of its ends the junction is not consistent with the germline gene, which may arise from a read error. V and J are TRBV4-1 and TRBJ1-5; the D gene is possibly TRBD1 (6 bases). The CDR3 extends over 14 amino acids. Germline V lookup: CDR1 MGHRA, CDR2 YSYEKL. CDR3 sequence: CACRPEGGGQPQHF. The CDR3 DNA reads TGCGCCTGCAGACCGGAGGGGGGCGGTCAGCCCCAGCATTTT.

Remarks on this clone: At one end the junction does not follow the germline gene, possibly because of a read error. The chain combines TRBV5-5 with TRBJ1-6; D perhaps matches TRBD1 (5 bases). Germline assignment: CDR1 SGHKS and CDR2 YYEKEE (reference sequence). The CDR3 covers 15 residues. Here the CDR3 reads CASSYIGGEDSPLHF. The CDR3 DNA reads TGTGCCAGCAGCTATATTGGGGGAGAGGATTCACCTCTCCACTTT.